This T cell receptor (beta chain) emerged from a study of long-term antiretroviral therapy in people with HIV. For this clone: The antigen remains unidentified.

Sequencing relied on immunoSEQ assay v3.0, run at survey level. Samples were sequenced targeting about 40,000-55,000 T-cell genomes each. This table comes from immunoSEQ multiplex PCR, and its TCRdb copy is limited to in-frame clones, with some not included. The sample lists about 30,000 clones, about 85% occurring once. The CDR3 contains 14 residues. J lost 5 bases, V lost 5 bases, and 7 bases had no gene match. Germline assignment: CDR1 MNHEY and CDR2 SMNVEV (reference sequence). Whole-study findings and limits: ART preceded a rise in diversity that nonetheless stayed lower than in transplant donor controls. Researchers lacked any data on ART adherence, viral resistance or therapy changes. CDR3 lengths in HIV samples spanned a narrower range than controls.

Sequencing was performed on unsorted PBMCs, taken approximately 2.9 years before starting antiretroviral therapy. This TCR came from a woman in her twenties or thirties with HIV. The V call is TRBV27, the J call TRBJ1-1; 8 bases match TRBD1. The CDR3 DNA reads TGTGCCAGCAGTGGTTACAGACAGGGGACTGAAGCTTTCTTT. Protein product: CASSGYRQGTEAFF.